The 19 T cell receptor beta chains below come from one sample, sequenced in a study of blood T cell repertoires in COVID-19. Profiling relied on immunoSEQ multiplex PCR, and the TCRdb table lists in-frame clones only, not all of them. Of 300,000 to 450,000 clones listed, roughly four fifths are singletons. The sequenced sample consisted of peripheral blood. The receptor set was obtained from a human donor with acute or convalescent COVID-19. The donor label of this sample is uncertain.

The V call is TRBV4-1, the J call TRBJ1-3, with D perhaps TRBD1 (5 bases). V lost 0 bases and J lost 0, with 15 bases in between. The CDR3 consists of 18 residues. CDR1 is MGHRA and CDR2 is YSYEKL in the germline V gene. CDR3 loop: CASSQEGRGKPSGNTIYF. CDR3 coding DNA: TGCGCCAGCAGCCAAGAGGGGCGGGGAAAGCCCTCTGGAAACACCATATATTTT.

This clone turned up a few times. The gene calls are TRBV10-3 and TRBJ1-4; 10 nucleotides agree with TRBD1. The V and J ends lost 6 bases and 5 bases, in that order; junction bases with no gene match: 3. Per germline, CDR1 ENHRY and CDR2 SYGVKD. CDR3 length: 14 residues. The CDR3 loop reads CAISPGQGNEKLFF. CDR3 nucleotides: TGTGCCATCAGCCCGGGACAGGGGAATGAAAAACTGTTTTTT.

J is TRBJ2-1 and V is TRBV10-2, with unresolved D. The CDR3 loop spans 12 amino acids. Trimming took 4 bases from V and 4 from J, leaving 5 bases between them. Looked up from germline, CDR1 is WSHSY and CDR2 is SAAADI. This chain's CDR3 is CASSGAYNEQFF. In DNA form, the CDR3 reads TGCGCCAGCAGTGGGGCATACAATGAGCAGTTCTTC.

The chain uses TRBV3-1 (or the pseudogene TRBV3-2) and TRBJ1-2; D possibly corresponds to TRBD1 (6 bases). CDR1 is LGHDT, CDR2 YNNKEL, per germline (reference sequence). This CDR3 region has 13 residues. V lost 5 bases and J 8 bases, leaving 15 bases between the germline ends. CDR3 DNA: TGTGCCAGCAGCACGCAGGGGATGTACGGCTACACCTTC. It codes for CASSTQGMYGYTF.

The V and J genes are TRBV12-1 and TRBJ1-5; the table's D call, TRBD1, was not checked against the DNA. TRBV12-1 is noted as a pseudogene. The CDR3 is 16 residues long. The CDR3 loop reads CASSGDRGRSNQPQHF. In DNA form, the CDR3 reads TGTGCCAGCAGCGGAGACAGGGGCCGGAGCAATCAGCCCCAGCATTTT.

J is TRBJ1-2 and V is TRBV18; D remains ambiguous. Trimming left V 5 bases short and J 5 bases short, with 9 bases between. The germline V gene encodes CDR1 KGHSH and CDR2 LQKENI. The CDR3 is made up of 12 amino acids. The CDR3 spells CASSSGGYGYTF. CDR3 DNA: TGTGCCAGCTCATCGGGTGGATATGGCTACACCTTC.

The chain recombines TRBV4-1 with TRBJ1-1, with 9 bases that match TRBD1. The CDR3 sequence is 17 residues long. From germline, CDR1 is MGHRA and CDR2 YSYEKL. After removal of 0 bases from V and 4 bases from J, the junction contained 9 bases not matched to a gene. The CDR3 DNA is TGCGCCAGCAGCCAAGATGGGACAGGGTTTGGAAGCACTGAAGCTTTCTTT. Protein product: CASSQDGTGFGSTEAFF.

This chain connects TRBV2 to TRBJ1-3; 9 bases fit TRBD1. Trimming cost V 3 bases and J 4 bases; bases outside gene matches: 4. Germline V gene data show CDR1 as SNHLY and CDR2 as FYNNEI. This CDR3 has 15 residues. The CDR3 DNA reads as TGTGCCAGCAGTGATGACAGGGGGATCGGAAACACCATATATTTT. Its translation: CASSDDRGIGNTIYF. Filled out from reference TRBV2 and TRBJ1-3, the complete variable domain reads EPEVTQTPSHQVTQMGQEVILRCVPISNHLYFYWYRQILGQKVEFLVSFYNNEISEKSEIFDDQFSVERPDGSNFTLKIRSTKLEDSAMYFCASSDDRGIGNTIYFGEGSWLTVV.

The V gene is TRBV29-1, the J gene TRBJ2-1; D not certain. This CDR3 is 13 amino acids long. Germline CDR1 and CDR2: SQVTM and ANQGSEA. Trimming removed 7 bases from V and 0 bases from J, with 10 bases in between. The CDR3 reads CSGSPSSYNEQFF. The CDR3 DNA sequence: TGCAGCGGGTCACCGAGCTCCTACAATGAGCAGTTCTTC.

The chain carries TRBV5-1 and TRBJ2-7; a weak D match, TRBD1 (6 bases). Per germline, CDR1 SGHRS and CDR2 YFSETQ. Trimming took 4 bases from V and 2 from J, leaving 19 bases between them. CDR3 length: 16 residues. The CDR3 spells CASSGQTGTVAYEQYF. The CDR3 DNA follows: TGCGCCAGCAGCGGACAGACCGGGACGGTCGCCTACGAGCAGTACTTC.

For this clone: Different DNA sequences within this sample yield the same CDR3. This chain uses TRBV18 with TRBJ2-1, with TRBD2 matching over 8 bases. The CDR3 has 16 amino acids. V was pared by 3 bases and J by 3 bases, with 7 bases of the junction left unmatched. CDR1 is KGHSH, CDR2 LQKENI, per germline. CDR3 residues: CASSPAAGGHYNEQFF. The CDR3 bases are TGTGCCAGCTCACCCGCGGCGGGAGGCCACTACAATGAGCAGTTCTTC.

Concerning this clone itself: Additional DNA sequences in this sample encode the identical CDR3. This sequence joins TRBV18 and TRBJ1-2; D ambiguous. CDR1 is KGHSH and CDR2 is LQKENI in the germline V gene. The length of the CDR3 is 13 residues. V was clipped by 2 bases and J by 4 bases, with 8 bases between them. The DNA of the CDR3 is TGTGCCAGCTCACCAGAGGGTTCCTATGGCTACACCTTC. Protein: CASSPEGSYGYTF.

The gene calls are TRBV28 and TRBJ2-5; TRBD2 matches 10 bases. CDR1 MDHEN and CDR2 SYDVKM come from the germline V gene. The CDR3 totals 15 residues. Unmatched junction bases numbered 9, after V lost 6 bases and J lost 5 bases. Here the CDR3 reads CASSQSTSGVETQYF. CDR3 sequence (DNA): TGTGCCAGCAGCCAATCCACTAGCGGGGTGGAGACCCAGTACTTC.

The chain employs TRBV10-2 and TRBJ1-1; D may be TRBD1 (6 bases). The ends were cut back, 4 bases at V and 1 base at J, with 10 bases in the middle. The CDR3 has 14 residues. Germline CDR1 and CDR2: WSHSY and SAAADI. This CDR3 is CASSGGGGNTEAFF. CDR3 DNA sequence: TGCGCCAGCAGTGGGGGAGGGGGGAACACTGAAGCTTTCTTT.

This CDR3 reads CAWSLGHGYGYTF. The CDR3 DNA reads TGTGCCTGGAGTCTGGGACACGGCTATGGCTACACCTTC. V gene TRBV30 combines with J gene TRBJ1-2; weak D call: TRBD1 (6 bases). V was trimmed by 2 bases and J by 4 bases, leaving 11 bases between them. CDR1 is GTSNPN and CDR2 is SVGIG in the germline V gene (reference sequence). The CDR3 is 13 amino acids.

The gene calls are TRBV5-5 and TRBJ2-2; weak D call: TRBD1 (5 bases). Germline loops: CDR1 SGHKS, CDR2 YYEKEE (reference sequence). V was cut by 4 bases and J by 0 bases, with 10 bases left in between. The CDR3 totals 15 residues. The CDR3 reads CASSLRTSNTGELFF. The CDR3 region has the DNA TGTGCCAGCAGCCTGCGGACATCGAACACCGGGGAGCTGTTTTTT.

This chain connects TRBV2 to TRBJ1-2; D is unresolved. In germline, CDR1 is SNHLY, CDR2 FYNNEI. V was cut by 0 bases and J by 4 bases, with 15 bases left in between. This CDR3 region has 16 residues. The CDR3, as DNA: TGTGCCAGCAGTGAAGCGCGGCAGTCACTCATCTATGGCTACACCTTC. Protein product: CASSEARQSLIYGYTF.

The rearrangement uses TRBV13 and TRBJ2-2, with D possibly being TRBD1 (6 bases). This CDR3 is 14 amino acids long. Per germline, CDR1 PRHDT and CDR2 FYEKMQ (reference sequence). V was trimmed by 5 bases and J by 2 bases, leaving 9 bases between them. The CDR3 here is CASSPGTNTGELFF. For the CDR3, the DNA is TGTGCCAGCAGCCCCGGGACAAACACCGGGGAGCTGTTTTTT.

V and J are TRBV29-1 and TRBJ2-7, with 8 bases matching TRBD1. Per the germline V gene, CDR1 is SQVTM and CDR2 is ANQGSEA. V was clipped by 6 bases and J by 6 bases; unmatched bases: 10. The CDR3 loop spans 13 amino acids. This CDR3 is CSVYFDRGGEQYF. The DNA for the CDR3 is TGCAGCGTCTACTTCGACAGGGGAGGCGAGCAGTACTTC.